This is a list of T cell receptor beta chains from one sample in a study of blood T cell repertoires in COVID-19. Sequencing used immunoSEQ multiplex PCR; TCRdb keeps in-frame clones, though not all of them. The table has 310,000 or so clones, approximately 83% seen once; the top ten hold approximately 2%. Sample: peripheral blood. Receptors originate from a woman younger than 45 who had recovered from COVID-19. Each CDR3 is given with its conserved first and last residue. A D gene is named only where the DNA matches it firmly. Size values are once, few and many counts, or a class for expanded clones, and some rows have none.

>TRBV5-1|NA|NA|TRBJ1-2
TGCGCCAGTAGGGGGGGCGCGAGCACCCCTAACTATGGCTACACCTTC
CASRGGASTPNYGYTF
>TRBV10-3|NA|NA|TRBJ1-2
TGTGCCATCTCCCGCGGAGGAGCAGATGGCTACACCTTC
CAISRGGADGYTF
>TRBV5-6|NA|NA|TRBJ2-5
TGTGCCAGCAGCTTGGTATCGGTAAAGACCCAGTACTTC
CASSLVSVKTQYF
>TRBV11-2|NA|NA|TRBJ1-2
TGTGCCAGCAGCCGCCTGGGGCAGCTTTATGGCTACACCTTC
CASSRLGQLYGYTF
>TRBV25-1|NA|NA|TRBJ1-2
TGTGCCAGCAGTGAAATAGTCGGGGAGAGGTACTATGGCTACACCTTC
CASSEIVGERYYGYTF
>TRBV6-2/TRBV6-3|TRBD2|NA|TRBJ2-1
TGTGCCAGCAGTTACTTCCCCTCTACTAGCGGCTCCTACAATGAGCAGTTCTTC
CASSYFPSTSGSYNEQFF
>TRBV5-1|TRBD2|NA|TRBJ2-7
TGCGCCAGCAGCTTGGCTTTGCGGGAGGGCCCTGCCTACGAGCAGTACTTC
CASSLALREGPAYEQYF
>TRBV3-1/TRBV3-2|NA|NA|TRBJ1-1
TGTGCCAGCAGCCAAGCGAAGGGGATCGGCGGCACTGAAGCTTTCTTT
CASSQAKGIGGTEAFF
>TRBV3-1/TRBV3-2|NA|once|TRBJ2-1
TGTGCCAGCAGCCACCTCCCAGTCCCACATGAGCAGTTCTTC
CASSHLPVPHEQFF
>TRBV28|NA|NA|TRBJ2-7
TGTGCCAGCAGTTTCCAGGGTTCCCGTCGTAGCTCCTACGAGCAGTACTTC
CASSFQGSRRSSYEQYF
>TRBV27|TRBD1|once|TRBJ2-7
TGTGCCAGCAGCTACGAAGGGACAGGCTCCTACGAGCAGTACTTC
CASSYEGTGSYEQYF
>TRBV5-6|NA|NA|TRBJ1-3
TGTGCCAGCAGCTTGGCCAGGCTCTCTGGAAACACCATATATTTT
CASSLARLSGNTIYF
>TRBV5-8|NA|NA|TRBJ2-1
TGTGCCAGCAGCTTTCCGAGGAAAAGCTCCTACAATGAGCAGTTCTTC
CASSFPRKSSYNEQFF
>TRBV7-9|NA|NA|TRBJ1-1
TGTGCCAGCACAAGAATCCGAGGTTACGACACTGAAGCTTTCTTT
CASTRIRGYDTEAFF
>TRBV18|TRBD1|few|TRBJ1-1
TGTGCCAGCTCAGTGAACTCGGGACAGGAAGCTTTCTTT
CASSVNSGQEAFF
>TRBV12-3/TRBV12-4|NA|NA|TRBJ2-7
TGTGCCAGCAGTCTCGGGGGTCCCTACGAGCAGTACTTC
CASSLGGPYEQYF
>TRBV11-2|TRBD2|NA|TRBJ2-3
TGTGCCAGCAGCTTAGATCGGGGGGGAGGGCAGTATTTT
CASSLDRGGGQYF
>TRBV3-1/TRBV3-2|NA|NA|TRBJ2-5
TGTGCCAGCAGCCAGGCTAGCTTCGAGACCCAGTACTTC
CASSQASFETQYF
>TRBV5-4|NA|NA|TRBJ1-5
TGTGCCAGCACAATAGGGGGTAGCAATCAGCCCCAGCATTTT
CASTIGGSNQPQHF
>TRBV28|TRBD2|NA|TRBJ2-2
TGTGCCAGCAGTCCAACTAGCGGGAGAACCGGGGAGCTGTTTTTT
CASSPTSGRTGELFF
>TRBV5-6|TRBD2|NA|TRBJ2-3
TGTGCCAGCAGCTTGCGGGGGGGCCAGGGAGATACGCAGTATTTT
CASSLRGGQGDTQYF
>TRBV11-3|NA|NA|TRBJ1-1
TGTGCCAGCAGCTCGCAGGGTTCAAACACTGAAGCTTTCTTT
CASSSQGSNTEAFF
>TRBV12-3/TRBV12-4|NA|NA|TRBJ1-5
TGTGCCAGCAGTTTGCGCAGTAGCGAGCCCCAGCATTTT
CASSLRSSEPQHF
>TRBV27|NA|NA|TRBJ1-3
TGTGCCAGCAGTCCCAGGGGTCTATCTGGAAACACCATATATTTT
CASSPRGLSGNTIYF
>TRBV5-1|NA|NA|TRBJ1-3
TGCGCCAGCAGCTTGGAGTCCGGGTATGGAAACACCATATATTTT
CASSLESGYGNTIYF
>TRBV19|NA|few|TRBJ1-5
TGTGCCAGTAGTATGCCCACCAGGGTTCAGCAGCCCCAGCATTTT
CASSMPTRVQQPQHF
>TRBV5-1|NA|NA|TRBJ1-1
TGCGCCAGCAGCCCACCGGGGACTGAAGCTTTCTTT
CASSPPGTEAFF
>TRBV9|TRBD1|NA|TRBJ1-1
TGTGCCAGCAGCAAAGACAGGGGGACTGAAGCTTTCTTT
CASSKDRGTEAFF
>TRBV11-2|NA|NA|TRBJ1-1
TGTGCCAGCAGCTTAGATCCTTCCAGGAACACTGAAGCTTTCTTT
CASSLDPSRNTEAFF
>TRBV18|TRBD1|once|TRBJ2-7
TGTGCCAGCTCACCGGACAGGGGCCACGAGCAGTACTTC
CASSPDRGHEQYF
>TRBV10-3|TRBD1|NA|TRBJ2-3
TGTGCCATCAGTGAGCCGGGAATCCTGACAGGGGGCCTCACAGATACGCAGTATTTT
CAISEPGILTGGLTDTQYF